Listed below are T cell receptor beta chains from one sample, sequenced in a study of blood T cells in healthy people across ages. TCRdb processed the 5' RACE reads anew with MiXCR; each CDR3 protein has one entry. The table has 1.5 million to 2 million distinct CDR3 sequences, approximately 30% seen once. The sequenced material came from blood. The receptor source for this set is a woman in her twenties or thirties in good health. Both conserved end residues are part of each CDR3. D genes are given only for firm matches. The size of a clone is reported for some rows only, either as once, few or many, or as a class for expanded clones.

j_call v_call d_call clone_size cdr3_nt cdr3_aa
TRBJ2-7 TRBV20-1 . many TGCAGTGCTAATCTGGGGTATCGCGAGCAGTACTTC CSANLGYREQYF
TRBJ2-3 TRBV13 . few TGTGCCAGCAGCTTAATCCCTTCTAGCACAGATACGCAGTATTTT CASSLIPSSTDTQYF
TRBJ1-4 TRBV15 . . TGTGCCGCGGGCGGGGAGAATGAAAAACTGTTTTTT CAAGGENEKLFF
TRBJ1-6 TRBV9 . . TGTGCCAGCGCTCTGAGGGGTAATTCACCCCTCCACTTT CASALRGNSPLHF
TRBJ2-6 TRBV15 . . TGTGCCACCAGCAGCGGCGGTGCTGGGGCCAACGTCCCGACTTTC CATSSGGAGANVPTF
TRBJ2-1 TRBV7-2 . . TGTGCCAGCAGCCGGTTTTATGAGCAGTTCTTC CASSRFYEQFF
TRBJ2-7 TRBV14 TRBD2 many TGTGCCAGCAGCCATTTCAGCGGGGGCCGGTACTCCTACGAGCAGTACTTC CASSHFSGGRYSYEQYF
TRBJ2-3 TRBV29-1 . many TGCAGCGTTGATTTTCAGGGACCTGATACGCAGTATTTT CSVDFQGPDTQYF
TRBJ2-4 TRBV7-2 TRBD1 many TGTGCCAGCAGCCCCTTACAGGGGGCGCCGTCCATTCAGTACTTC CASSPLQGAPSIQYF
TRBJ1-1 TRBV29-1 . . TGCAGCGCAGCGGGCCCTAACACTGAAGCTTTCTTT CSAAGPNTEAFF
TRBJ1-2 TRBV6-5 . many TGTGCCAGCAGTTACTCAACAGCCAGCGGTGGCTACACCTTC CASSYSTASGGYTF
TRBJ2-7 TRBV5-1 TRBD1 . TGCGCCAGCAGCTTGGGACAGGGGGCGATCTACGAGCAGTACTTC CASSLGQGAIYEQYF
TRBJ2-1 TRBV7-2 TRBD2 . TGTGCCAGCAGCTCCACGTGGGTAGCGGGAGATCGGGAGCAGTTCTTC CASSSTWVAGDREQFF
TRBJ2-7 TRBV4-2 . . TGTGCCAGCAGCCAAGATCCAGGGAGCTCCTACAATGAGCAGTACTTC CASSQDPGSSYNEQYF
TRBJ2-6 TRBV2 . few TGTGCCAGCAGGGAGGTGGCGGGGGCCGGGGCCAACGTCCTGACTTTC CASREVAGAGANVLTF
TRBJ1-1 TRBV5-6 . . TGTGCCAGCAGCTTGGGCGGTCGGGGGATGAACACTGAAGCTTTCTTT CASSLGGRGMNTEAFF
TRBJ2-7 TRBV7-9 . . TGTGCCAGCAGCCGGGACTTCGCGAGAGAGACCCGGTACTTC CASSRDFARETRYF
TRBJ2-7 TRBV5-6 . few TGTGCCAGCAGCTTGTTGGAGACAGGGACTTTCGAGCAGTACTTC CASSLLETGTFEQYF
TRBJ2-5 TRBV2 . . TGTGCCAGCAGTGTGTACAGGCAAGAGACCCAGTACTTC CASSVYRQETQYF
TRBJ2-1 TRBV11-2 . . TGTGCCAGCAGCTTAGGCGTCGTCGGCATGGATGAGCAGTTCTTC CASSLGVVGMDEQFF
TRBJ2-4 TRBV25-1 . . TGTGTCAGCAGTCCGACAGGAGCCAAGAACATTCAGTACTTC CVSSPTGAKNIQYF
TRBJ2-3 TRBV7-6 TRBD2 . TGTGCCGGCCGACAGGAGGGGCGGGCTAGCGGGGGATTCCCTAGCACAGATACGCAGTATTTT CAGRQEGRASGGFPSTDTQYF
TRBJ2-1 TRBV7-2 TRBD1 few TGTGCCAGACGGACAGGGGAGTTCGATGAGCAGTTCTTC CARRTGEFDEQFF
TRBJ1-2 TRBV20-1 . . TGCAGTGCTAGCTTCCAGAGGGGCTATGGCTACACCTTC CSASFQRGYGYTF
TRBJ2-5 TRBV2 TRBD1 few TGTGCCAGCAGGGAAGACAGGGGGGAGACCCAGTACTTC CASREDRGETQYF
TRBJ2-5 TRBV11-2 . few TGTGCCAGCAGCGGCCTGGTGGGAGAGACCCAGTACTTC CASSGLVGETQYF
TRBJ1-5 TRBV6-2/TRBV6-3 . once TGTGCCAGCAGCTCAGGGACCCCCCAGCATTTT CASSSGTPQHF
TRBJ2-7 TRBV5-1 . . TGCGCCAGCAGCTTGGGTCCGGGGGCGGTGGAGCAGTACTTC CASSLGPGAVEQYF
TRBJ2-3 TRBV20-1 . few TGCAGTGCTAGAGAAGCGGATACGCAGTATTTT CSAREADTQYF
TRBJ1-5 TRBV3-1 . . TGTGCCAGCAGCCAACAGGGCTATCAGCCCCGGCATTTT CASSQQGYQPRHF
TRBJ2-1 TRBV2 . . TGTGCCAGCAAGGACAACAATGAGCAGTTCTTC CASKDNNEQFF
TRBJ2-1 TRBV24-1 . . TGTGCCACCAGTGACTCCGGGACGGAGTCCTACAATGAGCAGTTCTTC CATSDSGTESYNEQFF
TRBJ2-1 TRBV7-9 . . TGTGCCAGCAGCTCGAAGCCTAACGGGTTGGATGAGCAGTTCTTC CASSSKPNGLDEQFF
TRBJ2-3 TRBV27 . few TGTGCCAGCAGTGTCTGGGGCTTGGCAGATACGCAGTATTTT CASSVWGLADTQYF
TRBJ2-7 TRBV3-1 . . TGTGCCAGCAGCCACCGGGACCACGAGCAGTACTTC CASSHRDHEQYF
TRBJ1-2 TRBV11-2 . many TGTGCCAGCAGCTTAGAGGGGAGGGGCTACACCTTC CASSLEGRGYTF